A selection of T cell receptor beta chains follows, all from one sample in a study of identifying expanded T cells in peripheral blood. Method: immunoSEQ multiplex PCR; TCRdb's copy keeps in-frame clones and lacks some. The repertoire holds approximately 140,000 clones, about 86% seen once, with 7% to 10% in the top ten. Sequenced: blood. These receptors came from a person aged 18 to 75 in good health. Both conserved end residues are part of each CDR3. A D gene is named only where the DNA matches it firmly.

cdr3_aa d_call v_call
CASSPGYSGNTIYF - TRBV27
CASSLLGTEDTEAFF TRBD1 TRBV27
CASSSGQGGQPQHF TRBD1 TRBV11-2
CASTPSRWHGYTF - TRBV19
CASSLERTYNEQFF - TRBV11-2
CASSLQGDQPQHF TRBD1 TRBV27
CASSPEVAAEAFF - TRBV5-1
CASSLASSYEQYF - TRBV5-1
CASSLDGGARGYTF - TRBV5-1
CASSLGQGAPTDTQYF TRBD1 TRBV7-9
CAQGQIPYEQYF TRBD1 TRBV30
CAWMSALLNSPLHF - TRBV30
CASRPILAGQETQYF TRBD2 TRBV27
CASSLLMTLNTEAFF - TRBV7-2
CASSVKAGGSYNEQFF TRBD2 TRBV6-1
CASSGGNEQFF - TRBV5-4
CASKGTSNQPQHF - TRBV2
CASTSGVGSPYNEQFF - TRBV11-2
CASSPDRGSSPLHF TRBD1 TRBV7-9
CASSRSSLRVSTEAFF - TRBV13
CAWSGDRLRGTEAFF TRBD1 TRBV30
CASSNPQVEQYF - TRBV7-6
CASSVTDEQYF - TRBV28
CASRQGYEQYF - TRBV19
CASSMSRTGINEKLFF TRBD1 TRBV19
CASSERRGANQPQHF - TRBV6-1
CASSLSLAGEQYF TRBD2 TRBV27
CASSREVWTEAFF - TRBV4-2
CASTSGAGSNQPQHF - TRBV7-8
CAIRGLGNTIYF - TRBV28
CASSQDPGVREQFF - TRBV4-2
CASSLVVSHYEQYF - TRBV11-2
CASSLEVWTGDTDTQYF TRBD1 TRBV5-4
CASSVPLAGGGETQYF TRBD2 TRBV9
CASRLTGGRTEAFF TRBD1 TRBV11-2
CATSDRVNEQFF TRBD1 TRBV2
CASSLGVGTGTGELFF TRBD1 TRBV7-2
CASSLSGDTQYF - TRBV28
CASRPDRTGNQPQHF - TRBV6-5
CASSLRTSGGETQYF TRBD2 TRBV5-1
CASSLTQVEQFF - TRBV7-3
CASSIHTDTQYF - TRBV6-1
CASKTGGTEAFF TRBD1 TRBV30
CASSPGLFLGTDTQYF - TRBV7-4
CASAGTGTHEQYF TRBD1 TRBV19
CATSRENSGIETQYF TRBD2 TRBV15
CASSSPFGARDEQYF - TRBV7-2
CASSLGDRNSPLHF TRBD1 TRBV7-9
CASSKAPGKSDEQYF - TRBV21-1
CASRDPSGNTIYF - TRBV19
CASSPSPGLAGNTGELFF TRBD2 TRBV7-9
CASSRASGGSSSYEQYF TRBD2 TRBV5-1
CATSRGGTSSYEQYF - TRBV15
CASRVDRAVKQPQHF TRBD1 TRBV28